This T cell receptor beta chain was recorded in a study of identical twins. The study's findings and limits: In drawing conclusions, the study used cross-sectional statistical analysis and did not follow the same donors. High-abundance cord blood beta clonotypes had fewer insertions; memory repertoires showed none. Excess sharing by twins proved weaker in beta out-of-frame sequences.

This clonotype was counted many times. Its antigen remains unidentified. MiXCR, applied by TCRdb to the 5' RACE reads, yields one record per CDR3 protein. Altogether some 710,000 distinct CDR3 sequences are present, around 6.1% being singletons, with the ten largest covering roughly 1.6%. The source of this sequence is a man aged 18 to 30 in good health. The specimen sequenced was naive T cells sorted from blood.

The CDR3 bases are TGCGCCAGCAGCTTAAACACAGGGGACACATTTGAAGCTTTCTTT. Translation gives CASSLNTGDTFEAFF. The V gene is TRBV5-1, the J gene TRBJ1-1; the match to TRBD1 covers 7 bases. The CDR3 loop spans 15 amino acids. With 2 bases clipped from V and 7 bases from J, the junction kept 11 bases outside the gene matches. CDR1 and CDR2 (germline): SGHRS, YFSETQ.